The 16 T cell receptor beta chains listed next were all sequenced from one sample in a study of cytomegalovirus exposure and HLA in healthy donors. With 60 Vbeta and 13 Jbeta primers, the PCR was carried out. Profiled with immunoSEQ multiplex PCR; TCRdb holds only in-frame clones, not every one. The sample holds 150,000 to 200,000 clones, roughly three quarters seen once. Material: PBMCs. Receptor source: a man between 18 and 35 years old in good health and CMV-seropositive.

This chain joins TRBV27 and TRBJ1-4, with TRBD1 matching over 12 bases. The CDR3 contains 15 residues. The germline CDR1 and CDR2 sequences are MNHEY and SMNVEV (reference sequence). Trimming removed 4 bases from V and 10 bases from J; junction bases left unmatched: 7. The CDR3 DNA is TGTGCCAGCAGTTCGCGGGACAGGGGGCACAGAAAACTGTTTTTT. This translates into CASSSRDRGHRKLFF. The complete variable domain, with remaining parts taken from reference TRBV27 and TRBJ1-4, reads EAQVTQNPRYLITVTGKKLTVTCSQNMNHEYMSWYRQDPGLGLRQIYYSMNVEVTDKGDVPEGYKVSRKEKRNFPLILESPSPNQTSLYFCASSSRDRGHRKLFFGSGTQLSVL.

V and J are TRBV11-2 and TRBJ2-4; 12 positions agree with TRBD2. Trimming cost V 5 bases and J 4 bases; bases outside gene matches: 9. This CDR3 has 17 amino acids. The germline gives CDR1 SGHAT, CDR2 FQNNGV. DNA for the CDR3: TGTGCCAGCAGCCAAGAATTCGGACTAGCGGGGAAAAACATTCAGTACTTC. Amino acid sequence: CASSQEFGLAGKNIQYF.

The chain links TRBV19 to TRBJ1-2; 8 nucleotides match TRBD1. J gave up 5 bases and V 5 bases, and 4 bases lay outside the gene matches. CDR1 LNHDA and CDR2 SQIVND come from the germline V gene (reference sequence). The CDR3 is made up of 13 amino acids. CDR3 in amino acids: CASSRQGAYGYTF. CDR3 nucleotide sequence: TGTGCCAGTAGTCGTCAGGGGGCGTATGGCTACACCTTC.

The chain joins TRBV18 to TRBJ2-1, with D unresolved. The CDR3 is 12 residues long. Germline CDR1 reads KGHSH; CDR2 reads LQKENI. V lost 6 bases and J lost 6, with 9 bases in between. The CDR3 loop is CASSLLLNEQFF. In DNA, the CDR3 is TGTGCCAGCTCCTTACTTCTCAATGAGCAGTTCTTC.

J is TRBJ2-3 and V is TRBV29-1; 8 nucleotides align to TRBD2. CDR1 is SQVTM, CDR2 ANQGSEA, per germline. The length of the CDR3 is 16 residues. With 4 bases clipped from V and 0 bases from J, the junction kept 9 bases outside the gene matches. As DNA, the CDR3 is TGCAGCGTTGCGCCATTAGCGGGGTATAGCACAGATACGCAGTATTTT. It translates to CSVAPLAGYSTDTQYF.

The chain is built from TRBV5-6 and TRBJ2-3; 10 bases agree with TRBD2. This CDR3 contains 16 residues. Germline V lookup: CDR1 SGHDT, CDR2 YYEEEE. J was trimmed by 8 bases and V by 4 bases; bases with no gene match: 13. The CDR3 nucleotides are TGTGCCAGCAGCCACGCTAGCGGGAGACTTGGTGGTACGCAGTATTTT. It translates to CASSHASGRLGGTQYF.

The V and J genes are TRBV12-5 and TRBJ1-2; 12 nucleotides align to TRBD1. Germline-derived CDR1 and CDR2 are LGHNT and FRNRAP. The CDR3 extends over 17 amino acids. V lost 6 bases to trimming and J lost 3 bases; unmatched junction nucleotides: 11. CDR3 region: CASGLDGTGGAHYGYTF. CDR3 nucleotide sequence: TGTGCTAGTGGCCTCGATGGGACAGGGGGCGCTCACTATGGCTACACCTTC.

The V gene is TRBV19, the J gene TRBJ1-1, with D possibly TRBD1 on 5 matching bases. V was clipped by 7 bases and J by 1 base, with 13 bases between them. CDR3 length: 14 amino acids. CDR1 is LNHDA and CDR2 is SQIVND in the germline V gene (reference sequence). The CDR3 loop is CASTFRGGNTEAFF. As DNA, the CDR3 is TGTGCCAGTACCTTCCGGGGGGGGAACACTGAAGCTTTCTTT.

This clone was counted only a few times. The V and J genes are TRBV27 and TRBJ2-7, with D uncertain. CDR1 is MNHEY and CDR2 is SMNVEV in the germline V gene (reference sequence). CDR3 length equals 12 residues. The CDR3 bases are TGTACGGTAGTTAGCAAGACCTACGAGCAGTACGTC. It codes for CTVVSKTYEQYV.

As DNA, the CDR3 is TGTGCCAGCAGCTCCGACAGGGGTGAAAAACTGTTTTTT. Translating it yields CASSSDRGEKLFF. The chain carries TRBV5-5 and TRBJ1-4; TRBD1 matches at 8 bases. In germline, CDR1 is SGHKS, CDR2 YYEKEE (reference sequence). V lost 3 bases and J lost 7; bases outside the gene matches: 2. The CDR3 loop spans 13 amino acids.

This clone was seen just once. This chain joins TRBV29-1 and TRBJ1-4; D may be TRBD1 (5 bases). The ends were cut back, 4 bases at V and 2 bases at J, with 14 bases in the middle. CDR1 SQVTM and CDR2 ANQGSEA come from the germline V gene. The CDR3 contains 15 residues. The chain's CDR3 is CSVAGHSSTNEKLFF. CDR3 in DNA: TGCAGCGTTGCCGGACATTCCTCCACTAATGAAAAACTGTTTTTT.

This clone was observed a few times. The chain combines TRBV28 with TRBJ1-5; 11 nucleotides agree with TRBD1. The germline V gene has CDR1 MDHEN and CDR2 SYDVKM. The CDR3 sequence is 15 residues long. Losses at the gene ends were 10 bases for V and 8 bases for J; bases not matched to a gene: 13. The chain's CDR3 is CAKDRGRIVLEPQHF. CDR3 DNA: TGTGCCAAGGACAGGGGGCGTATCGTTTTGGAGCCCCAGCATTTT.

The rearrangement uses TRBV6-5 and TRBJ1-1; no clear D gene. The CDR3 spans 14 residues. V shed 4 bases and J shed 0 bases, with 9 bases lying between them. Germline lookup yields CDR1 MNHEY and CDR2 SVGAGI. The CDR3 DNA follows: TGTGCCAGCAGTTTCACGACTGTGAACACTGAAGCTTTCTTT. It encodes CASSFTTVNTEAFF.

The V gene is TRBV7-3, the J gene TRBJ2-2; 8 bases line up with TRBD2. The V gene's germline CDR1 is SGHTA and CDR2 FQGTGA. V trimming: 3 bases; J trimming: 3 bases; junction bases outside the gene matches: 6. The CDR3 extends over 16 amino acids. The CDR3 reads CASSLTGGQYTGELFF. For the CDR3, the DNA is TGTGCCAGCAGCTTGACGGGGGGGCAGTACACCGGGGAGCTGTTTTTT. Together with reference TRBV7-3 and TRBJ2-2, the CDR3 gives the full variable domain: GAGVSQTPSNKVTEKGKYVELRCDPISGHTALYWYRQSLGQGPEFLIYFQGTGAADDSGLPNDRFFAVRPEGSVSTLKIQRTERGDSAVYLCASSLTGGQYTGELFFGEGSRLTVL.

This chain joins TRBV11-2 and TRBJ2-1, with 9 bases aligning to TRBD2. The V gene end was trimmed by 3 bases and the J gene end by 13 bases; junction bases not matched to a gene: 4. The CDR3 totals 12 residues. Germline V gene sequence: CDR1 SGHAT, CDR2 FQNNGV. CDR3 DNA: TGTGCCAGCAGCTTCGGCCTAGCGGGACAGTTCTTC. Protein sequence: CASSFGLAGQFF.

Notes on this clone: The sample holds other DNA sequences that translate to the same CDR3. The rearrangement links TRBV9 to TRBJ1-3; 9 bases match TRBD1. The germline V gene has CDR1 SGDLS and CDR2 YYNGEE. V trimming: 3 bases; J trimming: 3 bases; junction bases outside the gene matches: 7. This CDR3 is 16 amino acids long. The CDR3 DNA sequence: TGTGCCAGCAGCGCGGGACAGGGAAGTAGTGGAAACACCATATATTTT. Translating gives CASSAGQGSSGNTIYF.